Listed here are 30 T cell receptor beta chains from one sample, sequenced in a study of shared clonotypes between healthy human individuals (dated by TCRdb to 2020 to 2021). The library was made by the immunoSEQ multiplex PCR assay. The table comes from immuneACCESS by way of TCRdb, which keeps in-frame sequences with V and J called. Part of the clones is missing from these tables; in studies checked, under half for an unresolved V gene and the rest for unknown reasons. This sample is represented by approximately 1.5 million clones; about 98.5% of them were singletons. Around 0.38% of the sample goes to the ten largest clones. Sequencing input: naive CD4+ T cells sorted from blood. The sample's cell subset or site label, decoded: CD45RA+ positively selected. The receptors come from a man aged 25 to 40 in good health.

This chain connects TRBV9 to TRBJ2-1, with D maybe TRBD2 (6 bases). This CDR3 contains 15 residues. Per germline, CDR1 SGDLS and CDR2 YYNGEE. The V end was cut by 0 bases, the J end by 6 bases, with 13 bases between. The CDR3 region is CASSVGGGGVNEQFF. CDR3 coding DNA: TGTGCCAGCAGCGTAGGTGGGGGAGGAGTCAATGAGCAGTTCTTC.

The chain recombines TRBV4-1 with TRBJ2-7; 10 nucleotides agree with TRBD1. The germline V gene has CDR1 MGHRA and CDR2 YSYEKL. The ends lost 1 base at V and 0 bases at J; junction bases unmatched: 0. The CDR3 extends over 15 amino acids. The CDR3 here is CASSQGQGASYEQYF. DNA of the CDR3: TGCGCCAGCAGCCAAGGACAGGGGGCCTCCTACGAGCAGTACTTC.

About this clone itself: Other DNA variants within this sample encode the same CDR3. The chain is built from TRBV4-1 and TRBJ1-1; D not certain. The germline V gene has CDR1 MGHRA and CDR2 YSYEKL. The V gene lost 4 bases and the J gene lost 1 base, with 10 bases spanning the gap. The length of the CDR3 is 14 residues. CDR3 protein: CASSLRQGNTEAFF. The CDR3 DNA follows: TGCGCCAGCAGCCTCAGGCAAGGGAACACTGAAGCTTTCTTT.

J is TRBJ2-7 and V is TRBV7-2; TRBD1 matches at 10 bases. CDR1 and CDR2 from the germline V gene are SGHTA and FQGNSA. The CDR3 length is 16 residues. Unmatched junction bases numbered 4, after V lost 1 base and J lost 1 base. The CDR3 here is CASSLGRTGGSYEQYF. The CDR3, as DNA: TGTGCCAGCAGCTTAGGGCGGACAGGGGGTTCCTACGAGCAGTACTTC.

The V gene is TRBV18, the J gene TRBJ2-7; maybe TRBD2 (5 bases). CDR3 length: 16 amino acids. The germline V gene has CDR1 KGHSH and CDR2 LQKENI. The ends were cut back, 1 base at V and 2 bases at J, with 15 bases in the middle. The CDR3 bases are TGTGCCAGCTCACCACTAGATTCGGGAATTGCCTACGAGCAGTACTTC. Translation gives CASSPLDSGIAYEQYF.

This clone was detected only once. V is TRBV7-2 and J is TRBJ2-7; no firm D call. The germline V gene has CDR1 SGHTA and CDR2 FQGNSA. V shed 5 bases and J shed 4 bases, with 15 bases lying between them. The CDR3 is made up of 14 amino acids. CDR3 sequence: CASSPVREKYEQYF. The CDR3 bases are TGTGCCAGCAGCCCAGTAAGAGAGAAATACGAGCAGTACTTC.

The gene calls are TRBV18 and TRBJ2-5, with TRBD2 as a possible D gene (6 bases). This CDR3 is 16 amino acids long. V shed 2 bases and J shed 0 bases, with 13 bases lying between them. From germline, CDR1 is KGHSH and CDR2 LQKENI. The CDR3 sequence: CASSPEGAGYQETQYF. The CDR3 region has the DNA TGTGCCAGCTCACCAGAAGGGGCGGGGTACCAAGAGACCCAGTACTTC.

The chain carries TRBV5-4 and TRBJ2-1, with D tentatively TRBD1 or TRBD2 (5 bases each). The CDR3 consists of 13 residues. V dropped 4 bases and J dropped 8 bases, with 13 bases sitting between them. Germline CDR1 SGHNT, CDR2 YYREEE (reference sequence). CDR3 region: CASSGGVGDEQFF. DNA for the CDR3: TGTGCCAGCAGCGGGGGAGTCGGCGATGAGCAGTTCTTC.

The gene calls are TRBV4-2 and TRBJ2-1; D may correspond to TRBD1 or TRBD2 (5 bases each). Germline assignment: CDR1 LGHNA and CDR2 YNFKEQ. The CDR3 sequence is 14 residues long. V lost 3 bases to trimming and J lost 6 bases, with 12 bases between them. The CDR3 region has the DNA TGTGCCAGCAGCCAGGGGACGGAAGGCAATGAGCAGTTCTTC. This sequence encodes CASSQGTEGNEQFF.

The chain couples TRBV7-9 to TRBJ1-4, with D possibly TRBD1 on 5 matching bases. Germline assignment: CDR1 SEHNR and CDR2 FQNEAQ (reference sequence). The CDR3 has 15 residues. The V end lost 5 bases, the J end lost 8 bases, and 18 bases lay between the germline ends. Written as DNA, the CDR3 is TGTGCCAGCAGCCCCAGACAGCATTCACGAGAAAAACTGTTTTTT. Protein sequence: CASSPRQHSREKLFF.

The chain links TRBV29-1 to TRBJ2-2, with 8 bases lining up with TRBD1. Unmatched junction bases numbered 12, after V lost 5 bases and J lost 4 bases. The CDR3 runs to 16 residues. CDR1 and CDR2 (germline): SQVTM, ANQGSEA. The CDR3 is CSVPGQGFFGTGELFF. CDR3 DNA: TGCAGCGTTCCCGGACAGGGTTTTTTCGGCACCGGGGAGCTGTTTTTT.

This chain connects TRBV5-5 to TRBJ2-6; TRBD1 matches at 9 bases. Germline V gene sequence: CDR1 SGHKS, CDR2 YYEKEE (reference sequence). The CDR3 spans 16 residues. J was trimmed by 2 bases and V by 4 bases; bases with no gene match: 4. The CDR3 sequence: CASSGGQGTGANVLTF. CDR3 nucleotide sequence: TGTGCCAGCAGCGGTGGACAGGGGACTGGGGCCAACGTCCTGACTTTC.

This chain joins TRBV5-1 and TRBJ1-1; 10 nucleotides match TRBD1. The CDR3 is 14 amino acids. V shed 3 bases, J shed 4 bases, and the junction held 3 bases outside the gene matches. Per the germline V gene, CDR1 is SGHRS and CDR2 is YFSETQ. CDR3 nucleotides: TGCGCCAGCAGCTCGACAGGGGGCTTCACTGAAGCTTTCTTT. This encodes CASSSTGGFTEAFF.

V gene TRBV7-9 combines with J gene TRBJ1-3, with D uncertain. The germline V and J ends were trimmed by 2 bases and 6 bases, with 20 bases remaining between them. CDR3 length equals 17 residues. The germline gives CDR1 SEHNR, CDR2 FQNEAQ (reference sequence). CDR3 residues: CASSLRARVQDVNTIYF. The CDR3 bases are TGTGCCAGCAGCTTAAGGGCCCGCGTGCAGGACGTAAACACCATATATTTT.

The chain combines TRBV10-3 with TRBJ2-1; D remains ambiguous. The germline V gene has CDR1 ENHRY and CDR2 SYGVKD. This CDR3 is built from 12 residues. The V end was cut by 6 bases, the J end by 5 bases, with 8 bases between. The CDR3 sequence is CAIRRNNNEQFF. CDR3 nucleotides: TGTGCCATCAGAAGGAACAACAATGAGCAGTTCTTC.

V is TRBV6-1 and J is TRBJ2-7; 11 nucleotides match TRBD1. From germline, CDR1 is MNHNS and CDR2 SASEGT. Unmatched junction bases numbered 8, after V lost 6 bases and J lost 7 bases. CDR3 length: 14 residues. CDR3 sequence: CASRVLGQGVEQYF. For the CDR3, the DNA is TGTGCCAGCAGAGTCTTGGGACAGGGGGTGGAGCAGTACTTC.

The V call is TRBV28, the J call TRBJ2-7; 7 bases match TRBD1. The CDR3 has 16 amino acids. Germline V lookup: CDR1 MDHEN, CDR2 SYDVKM. V lost 3 bases, J lost 2 bases, and 10 bases stayed unmatched. CDR3 coding DNA: TGTGCCAGCAGTTTGGGACCGGGACAGCCTACCTACGAGCAGTACTTC. It specifies CASSLGPGQPTYEQYF.

The chain links TRBV27 to TRBJ2-7; 7 bases align to TRBD1. The CDR3 consists of 14 residues. Unmatched junction bases numbered 7, after V lost 4 bases and J lost 4 bases. Germline V CDR1 and CDR2: MNHEY, SMNVEV (reference sequence). The CDR3 DNA is TGTGCCAGCAGTTCTCGACAGGGACGATACGAGCAGTACTTC. It yields the protein CASSSRQGRYEQYF.

The rearrangement links TRBV5-4 to TRBJ2-2; D is undetermined. The CDR3 covers 16 residues. Deletions cut 2 bases from V and 7 bases from J, with 18 bases between. Per the germline V gene, CDR1 is SGHNT and CDR2 is YYREEE (reference sequence). Written as DNA, the CDR3 is TGTGCCAGCAGCTTTTTCGCGCGGCGGACGGTCGGGGAGCTGTTTTTT. This sequence encodes CASSFFARRTVGELFF.

The rearrangement uses TRBV7-9 and TRBJ2-7; TRBD1 matches 7 bases. The CDR3 totals 16 residues. CDR1 and CDR2 from the germline V gene are SEHNR and FQNEAQ (reference sequence). Germline trimming cut 5 bases from V and 2 bases from J; bases unmatched to any gene: 12. The CDR3 nucleotides are TGTGCCAGCAGCGGGAGCCCCGGGACAGTGGCCTACGAGCAGTACTTC. Translation gives CASSGSPGTVAYEQYF.

This chain connects TRBV9 to TRBJ2-1; TRBD2 agrees at 10 bases. V lost 0 bases to trimming and J lost 9 bases; unmatched junction nucleotides: 15. The CDR3 loop spans 18 amino acids. Germline V CDR1 and CDR2: SGDLS, YYNGEE. CDR3 loop: CASSVVPSGRDWSGEQFF. CDR3 nucleotides: TGTGCCAGCAGCGTAGTTCCTAGCGGGAGAGATTGGTCTGGTGAGCAGTTCTTC.

This clone was recorded once. The chain links TRBV5-6 to TRBJ2-6, with 8 bases aligning to TRBD2. Germline V gene lookup returns CDR1 SGHDT and CDR2 YYEEEE. With 4 bases clipped from V and 2 bases from J, the junction kept 5 bases outside the gene matches. The CDR3 covers 16 residues. The CDR3 DNA reads TGTGCCAGCAGCCCCGACGGGGGGGCTGGGGCCAACGTCCTGACTTTC. It specifies CASSPDGGAGANVLTF. The full variable domain, rest sourced from reference TRBV5-6 and TRBJ2-6, is DAGVTQSPTHLIKTRGQQVTLRCSPKSGHDTVSWYQQALGQGPQFIFQYYEEEERQRGNFPDRFSGHQFPNYSSELNVNALLLGDSALYLCASSPDGGAGANVLTFGAGSRLTVL.

J is TRBJ2-2 and V is TRBV27; D not resolved. From germline, CDR1 is MNHEY and CDR2 SMNVEV (reference sequence). Trimming removed 3 bases at V and 6 bases at J, with 5 bases between. This CDR3 contains 12 residues. CDR3 region: CASSFLPGELFF. The CDR3 DNA reads TGTGCCAGCAGTTTTTTGCCCGGGGAGCTGTTTTTT.

The V gene is TRBV6-1, the J gene TRBJ2-5, with 9 bases lining up with TRBD1. V lost 2 bases, J lost 1 base, and 8 bases stayed unmatched. The CDR3 is 17 residues long. Germline CDR1 and CDR2: MNHNS and SASEGT. The CDR3 nucleotides read TGTGCCAGCAGTGAAAGATTTGGGACAGGGTCCCAAGAGACCCAGTACTTC. This sequence encodes CASSERFGTGSQETQYF.

A word on this clone: Other DNA sequences within the sample encode an identical CDR3. The chain links TRBV7-6 to TRBJ2-1, with 8 bases lining up with TRBD2. V was clipped by 1 base and J by 5 bases; unmatched bases: 7. CDR1 is SGHVS, CDR2 FNYEAQ, per germline. The CDR3 has 16 amino acids. CDR3 region: CASSLEGTRGNNEQFF. The CDR3 DNA follows: TGTGCCAGCAGCTTAGAGGGGACTAGGGGAAACAATGAGCAGTTCTTC. Based on the CDR3 plus reference TRBV7-6 and TRBJ2-1, the full variable domain is GAGVSQSPRYKVTKRGQDVALRCDPISGHVSLYWYRQALGQGPEFLTYFNYEAQQDKSGLPNDRFSAERPEGSISTLTIQRTEQRDSAMYRCASSLEGTRGNNEQFFGPGTRLTVL.

V is TRBV7-9 and J is TRBJ2-7; D is possibly TRBD2 (6 bases). This CDR3 is built from 16 residues. Germline assignment: CDR1 SEHNR and CDR2 FQNEAQ (reference sequence). Trimming cost V 2 bases and J 0 bases, with 14 bases left between them. CDR3 nucleotides: TGTGCCAGCAGCTTACCCTTAAGCGGGTTCTCCTACGAGCAGTACTTC. Translation: CASSLPLSGFSYEQYF. The full variable domain, rest sourced from reference TRBV7-9 and TRBJ2-7, is DTGVSQNPRHKITKRGQNVTFRCDPISEHNRLYWYRQTLGQGPEFLTYFQNEAQLEKSRLLSDRFSAERPKGSFSTLEIQRTEQGDSAMYLCASSLPLSGFSYEQYFGPGTRLTVT.

The chain links TRBV18 to TRBJ2-1; 9 bases agree with TRBD1. Trimming removed 3 bases from V and 6 bases from J; junction bases left unmatched: 9. The CDR3 has 16 residues. The germline V gene encodes CDR1 KGHSH and CDR2 LQKENI. CDR3 sequence (DNA): TGTGCCAGCTCACCCCGGGACAGGGTTGTGGGCAATGAGCAGTTCTTC. Encoded protein: CASSPRDRVVGNEQFF.

J is TRBJ2-5 and V is TRBV5-1, with 9 positions matching TRBD2. The CDR3 totals 16 residues. From germline, CDR1 is SGHRS and CDR2 YFSETQ. Trimming took 4 bases from V and 2 from J; bases not matched to a gene: 9. For the CDR3, the DNA is TGCGCCAGCAGCCCGCACGGAGCGGGAGGACAAGAGACCCAGTACTTC. Protein: CASSPHGAGGQETQYF.

DNA of the CDR3: TGCGCCAGCAGCGTGGTTAGGAGCAACAATGAGCAGTTCTTC. Translated, it gives CASSVVRSNNEQFF. V and J are TRBV4-1 and TRBJ2-1, with unresolved D. Between the trimmed V and J ends, which lost 5 bases and 5 bases, there was a span of 13 bases. The CDR3 has 14 residues. Looked up from germline, CDR1 is MGHRA and CDR2 is YSYEKL.

This chain connects TRBV11-2 to TRBJ2-7; 7 bases are shared with TRBD1. Germline CDR1 SGHAT, CDR2 FQNNGV. V lost 9 bases to trimming and J lost 0 bases; unmatched junction nucleotides: 5. CDR3 length: 13 amino acids. CDR3: CASNRGSSYEQYF. In DNA, the CDR3 is TGTGCCAGTAACAGGGGAAGCTCCTACGAGCAGTACTTC.